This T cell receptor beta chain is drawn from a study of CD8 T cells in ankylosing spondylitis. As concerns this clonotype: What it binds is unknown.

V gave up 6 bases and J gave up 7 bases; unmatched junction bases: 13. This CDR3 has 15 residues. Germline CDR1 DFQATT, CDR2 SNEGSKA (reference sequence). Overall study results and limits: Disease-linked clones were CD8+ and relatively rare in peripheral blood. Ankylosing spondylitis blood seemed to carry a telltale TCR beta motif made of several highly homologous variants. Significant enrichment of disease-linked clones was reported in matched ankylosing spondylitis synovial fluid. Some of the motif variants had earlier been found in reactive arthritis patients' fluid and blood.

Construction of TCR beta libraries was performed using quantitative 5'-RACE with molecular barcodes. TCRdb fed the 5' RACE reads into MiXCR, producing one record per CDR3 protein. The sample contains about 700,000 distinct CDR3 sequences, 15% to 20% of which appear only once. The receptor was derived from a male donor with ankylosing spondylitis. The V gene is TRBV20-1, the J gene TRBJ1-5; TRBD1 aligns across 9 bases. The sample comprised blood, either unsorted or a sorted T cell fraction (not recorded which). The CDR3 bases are TGCAGTGCGGCCCCGGGGGACAGGGCACGACAGCCCCAGCATTTT. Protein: CSAAPGDRARQPQHF.